These 21 T cell receptor beta chains were sequenced from one sample in a study of blood T cell repertoires in COVID-19 (TCRdb year 2020). The library was generated by the immunoSEQ multiplex PCR assay. Entries here come from immuneACCESS through TCRdb and include only in-frame sequences with V and J called. Some clones fail to appear in such tables; in the studies checked, an unresolved V gene covers under half of the shortfall, and the cause of the remainder is unknown. The sample contains a few hundred thousand clones, approximately 91% of them found a single time. The ten top clones hold roughly 8.9% of the sample. Sequenced sample: PBMCs or T cells enriched from blood (not recorded which). The source is a middle-aged woman who had recovered from COVID-19.

This chain links TRBV7-9 with TRBJ2-7, with 7 bases that match TRBD2. Germline V gives CDR1 SEHNR, CDR2 FQNEAQ (reference sequence). Trimming removed 2 bases from V and 2 bases from J; junction bases left unmatched: 3. The length of the CDR3 is 14 residues. Here the CDR3 reads CASSLSGGAYEQYF. As DNA, the CDR3 is TGTGCCAGCAGCTTATCGGGGGGAGCCTACGAGCAGTACTTC.

The J gene is TRBJ2-7, the V gene TRBV2; D is uncertain. This CDR3 region has 16 residues. V dropped 6 bases and J dropped 2 bases, with 20 bases sitting between them. The germline gives CDR1 SNHLY, CDR2 FYNNEI. This CDR3 is CASSRAFSRITYEQYF. The CDR3 bases are TGTGCCAGCAGCAGAGCATTTTCTAGGATAACCTACGAGCAGTACTTC.

The chain is built from TRBV30 and TRBJ1-1; D possibly corresponds to TRBD1 (5 bases). V was clipped by 0 bases and J by 1 base, with 9 bases between them. The CDR3 contains 14 residues. Germline CDR1 reads GTSNPN; CDR2 reads SVGIG (reference sequence). The CDR3 nucleotides read TGTGCCTGGAGTGTTGACAGCCGGAACACTGAAGCTTTCTTT. Translation: CAWSVDSRNTEAFF.

The chain combines TRBV18 with TRBJ1-1, with a possible D match to TRBD1 (6 bases). V was pared by 1 base and J by 4 bases, with 19 bases between. The CDR3 runs 17 residues. Germline CDR1 reads KGHSH; CDR2 reads LQKENI. The CDR3 bases are TGTGCCAGCTCACCACTCGGGACACCCACCCAGGGCACTGAAGCTTTCTTT. Protein product: CASSPLGTPTQGTEAFF.

The chain employs TRBV4-3 and TRBJ1-4; D ambiguous. The ends were cut back, 0 bases at V and 8 bases at J, with 10 bases in the middle. The CDR3 runs to 14 residues. The germline V gene has CDR1 LGHNA and CDR2 YSLEER. CDR3 nucleotides: TGCGCCAGCAGCCAAGATCACCGGGGAGAAAAACTGTTTTTT. Protein product: CASSQDHRGEKLFF.

The genes are TRBV7-6 and TRBJ2-1; TRBD2 aligns across 8 bases. CDR1 SGHVS and CDR2 FNYEAQ come from the germline V gene. Unmatched junction bases numbered 12, after V lost 3 bases and J lost 8 bases. This CDR3 is built from 16 residues. In nucleotides, the CDR3 is TGTGCCAGCAGCTTCCTAGGCGGCGGGAGGAGGGATGAGCAGTTCTTC. Translated, it gives CASSFLGGGRRDEQFF.

This rearrangement joins TRBV7-9 to TRBJ1-6; perhaps TRBD1 as D (5 bases). The germline V gene encodes CDR1 SEHNR and CDR2 FQNEAQ (reference sequence). This CDR3 contains 14 residues. The ends were cut back, 3 bases at V and 8 bases at J, with 11 bases in the middle. The CDR3 DNA reads TGTGCCAGCAGCTTGGGGCAGGTCGATTCACCCCTCCACTTT. It is translated as CASSLGQVDSPLHF.

V is TRBV30 and J is TRBJ2-7, with TRBD2 identical over 9 bases. V shed 0 bases, J shed 4 bases, and the junction held 13 bases outside the gene matches. The CDR3 is 17 residues long. Looked up from germline, CDR1 is GTSNPN and CDR2 is SVGIG (reference sequence). CDR3 DNA: TGTGCCTGGAGTGTATCGTATTCGGGACTAGCAGTATACGAGCAGTACTTC. Translation: CAWSVSYSGLAVYEQYF.

The CDR3: CASSFGGKSSYNEQFF. CDR3 DNA: TGTGCCAGCAGTTTCGGCGGGAAGAGCTCCTACAATGAGCAGTTCTTC. The rearrangement joins TRBV27 to TRBJ2-1, with a weak D call TRBD2 (6 bases). The germline gives CDR1 MNHEY, CDR2 SMNVEV (reference sequence). CDR3 length equals 16 residues. V gave up 3 bases and J gave up 0 bases, with 12 bases separating them.

The rearrangement uses TRBV3-1 (or the pseudogene TRBV3-2) and TRBJ1-2; 7 positions match TRBD1. The CDR3 is 15 amino acids. The J segment lost 4 bases and the V segment lost 1 base, leaving 6 bases of the junction unmatched. CDR1 is LGHDT and CDR2 is YNNKEL in the germline V gene (reference sequence). The CDR3 coding sequence is TGTGCCAGCAGCCAAGTCTTTCGGGACAGCTATGGCTACACCTTC. Its translation: CASSQVFRDSYGYTF.

V usage is TRBV28 and J usage is TRBJ2-3; 10 nucleotides line up with TRBD2. CDR3 length equals 16 residues. CDR1 is MDHEN and CDR2 is SYDVKM in the germline V gene. Trimming removed 5 bases from V and 7 bases from J; junction bases left unmatched: 12. In DNA form, the CDR3 reads TGTGCCAGCAGTCCCCAGGGAGCGGGGGGGCCTTATACGCAGTATTTT. The encoded protein is CASSPQGAGGPYTQYF.

The CDR3 coding sequence is TGTGCCAGCAGTGGGACGGGGCGGGGCTATGGCTACACCTTC. Amino acid sequence: CASSGTGRGYGYTF. V and J are TRBV25-1 and TRBJ1-2, with D possibly being TRBD1 (5 bases). Germline V gene data show CDR1 as MGHDK and CDR2 as SYGVNS. Trimming removed 4 bases at V and 4 bases at J, with 13 bases between. The length of the CDR3 is 14 residues.

This sequence joins TRBV5-1 and TRBJ1-6, with a weak D call TRBD1 (6 bases). V gave up 0 bases and J gave up 13 bases, with 14 bases separating them. Germline assignment: CDR1 SGHRS and CDR2 YFSETQ. This CDR3 comprises 14 residues. CDR3 sequence: CASSLEGEFGPLHF. In DNA form, the CDR3 reads TGCGCCAGCAGCTTGGAGGGGGAATTCGGGCCCCTCCACTTT.

The chain is built from TRBV11-2 and TRBJ2-5; D gene unclear. Looked up from germline, CDR1 is SGHAT and CDR2 is FQNNGV. This CDR3 comprises 15 residues. Trimming took 2 bases from V and 2 from J, leaving 12 bases between them. The CDR3, as DNA: TGTGCCAGCAGCTTATATCTAGGCACACAAGAGACCCAGTACTTC. It translates to CASSLYLGTQETQYF.

The chain uses TRBV30 and TRBJ2-2; a possible D gene is TRBD2 (5 bases). Germline CDR1 reads GTSNPN; CDR2 reads SVGIG (reference sequence). This CDR3 comprises 14 residues. V dropped 2 bases and J dropped 2 bases, with 9 bases sitting between them. The CDR3 region has the DNA TGTGCCTGGAGTCCCCGGGATAACACCGGGGAGCTGTTTTTT. Its translation is CAWSPRDNTGELFF.

V is TRBV27 and J is TRBJ2-7, with D perhaps TRBD2 (5 bases). V was clipped by 3 bases and J by 5 bases, with 14 bases between them. The CDR3 extends over 14 amino acids. Germline CDR1 is MNHEY and CDR2 is SMNVEV (reference sequence). CDR3 protein: CASSFRGKWNEQYF. In nucleotides, the CDR3 is TGTGCCAGCAGTTTCCGGGGAAAATGGAACGAGCAGTACTTC.

V usage is TRBV11-2 and J usage is TRBJ1-2; D remains ambiguous. This CDR3 spans 13 amino acids. Trimming pared 3 bases from V and 6 bases from J, leaving 11 bases between. Germline V CDR1 and CDR2: SGHAT, FQNNGV. DNA for the CDR3: TGTGCCAGCAGCTTCTCGGGAATGAATGGCTACACCTTC. Translating gives CASSFSGMNGYTF. The full variable domain, in which reference TRBV11-2 and TRBJ1-2 provide the parts outside the CDR3, is EAGVAQSPRYKIIEKRQSVAFWCNPISGHATLYWYQQILGQGPKLLIQFQNNGVVDDSQLPKDRFSAERLKGVDSTLKIQPAKLEDSAVYLCASSFSGMNGYTFGSGTRLTVV.

The chain recombines TRBV7-2 with TRBJ2-7, with 12 bases fitting TRBD2. CDR1 and CDR2 from the germline V gene are SGHTA and FQGNSA. The CDR3 has 17 amino acids. Unmatched junction bases numbered 6, after V lost 1 base and J lost 2 bases. The CDR3 DNA reads as TGTGCCAGCAGCTTAGTAGCCCTAGCGGGAGGGCCCTACGAGCAGTACTTC. Protein: CASSLVALAGGPYEQYF.

This rearrangement joins TRBV2 to TRBJ2-2; 13 positions match TRBD2. Germline loops: CDR1 SNHLY, CDR2 FYNNEI. V dropped 6 bases and J dropped 5; count of bases not matched to a gene: 6. The CDR3 totals 16 residues. CDR3 loop: CASSVTSGGATGELFF. The CDR3 nucleotides read TGTGCCAGCAGCGTTACTAGCGGGGGGGCGACCGGGGAGCTGTTTTTT.

The V gene is TRBV28, the J gene TRBJ1-4; no definite D call. Trimming left V 5 bases short and J 3 bases short, with 13 bases between. The CDR3 is 15 amino acids. Germline V gives CDR1 MDHEN, CDR2 SYDVKM. CDR3 loop: CASSRERVANEKLFF. CDR3 nucleotides: TGTGCCAGCAGTCGCGAGCGGGTTGCTAATGAAAAACTGTTTTTT.

The J gene is TRBJ2-2, the V gene TRBV28; D is possibly TRBD1 (5 bases). Trimming stripped 8 bases from V and 3 bases from J, with 13 bases between. The CDR3 covers 14 residues. Germline loops: CDR1 MDHEN, CDR2 SYDVKM. CDR3 nucleotide sequence: TGTGCCAGCCGGCAGGGTGGGGACACCGGGGAGCTGTTTTTT. Protein: CASRQGGDTGELFF.